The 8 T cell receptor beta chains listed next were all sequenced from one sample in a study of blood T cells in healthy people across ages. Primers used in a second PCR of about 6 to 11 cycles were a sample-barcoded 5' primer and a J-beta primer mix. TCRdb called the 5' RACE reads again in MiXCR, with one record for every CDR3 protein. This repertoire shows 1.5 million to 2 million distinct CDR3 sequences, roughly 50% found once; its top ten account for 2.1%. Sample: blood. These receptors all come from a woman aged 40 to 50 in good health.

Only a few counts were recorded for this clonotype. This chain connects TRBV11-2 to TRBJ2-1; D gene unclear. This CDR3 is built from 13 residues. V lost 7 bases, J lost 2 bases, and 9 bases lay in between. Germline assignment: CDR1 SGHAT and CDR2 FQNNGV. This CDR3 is CASTHAPYNEQFF. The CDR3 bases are TGTGCCAGCACCCATGCCCCCTACAATGAGCAGTTCTTC.

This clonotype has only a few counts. In DNA form, the CDR3 reads TGTGCCACCAGTGAACAGCGGGGGCCGTTCTACAATGAGCAGTTCTTC. This translates into CATSEQRGPFYNEQFF. This chain joins TRBV24-1 and TRBJ2-1; TRBD2 aligns across 8 bases. Germline values: CDR1 KGHDR, CDR2 SFDVKD. The CDR3 length is 16 residues. The V segment lost 4 bases and the J segment 3 bases; nucleotides outside the gene matches: 7.

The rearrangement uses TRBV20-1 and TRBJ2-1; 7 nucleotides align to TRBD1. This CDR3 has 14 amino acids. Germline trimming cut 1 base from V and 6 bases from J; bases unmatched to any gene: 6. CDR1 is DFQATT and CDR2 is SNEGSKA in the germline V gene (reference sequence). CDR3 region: CSARGQGSPNEQFF. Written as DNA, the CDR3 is TGCAGTGCTAGAGGACAGGGTAGTCCCAATGAGCAGTTCTTC.

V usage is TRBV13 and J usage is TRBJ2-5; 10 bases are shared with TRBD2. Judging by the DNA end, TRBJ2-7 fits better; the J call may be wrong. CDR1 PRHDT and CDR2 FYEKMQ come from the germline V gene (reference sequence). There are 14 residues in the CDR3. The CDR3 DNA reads TGTGCCAGCAGCTTCGAGCGGGGGGGCCACGAGCAGTACTTC. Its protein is CASSFERGGHEQYF.

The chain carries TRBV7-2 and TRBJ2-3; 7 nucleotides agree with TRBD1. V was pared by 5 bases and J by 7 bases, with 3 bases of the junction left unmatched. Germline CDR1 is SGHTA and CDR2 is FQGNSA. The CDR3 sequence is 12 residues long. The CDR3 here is CASSRRGNTQYF. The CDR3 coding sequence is TGTGCCAGCAGCCGCAGGGGGAATACGCAGTATTTT.

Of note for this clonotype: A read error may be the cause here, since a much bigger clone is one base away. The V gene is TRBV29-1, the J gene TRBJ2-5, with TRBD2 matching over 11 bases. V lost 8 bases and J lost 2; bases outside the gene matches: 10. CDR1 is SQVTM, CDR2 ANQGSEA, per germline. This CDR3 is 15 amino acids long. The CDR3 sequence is CSISTSGGSQETQYF. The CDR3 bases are TGCAGCATCTCCACTAGCGGGGGCTCGCAAGAGACCCAGTACTTC.

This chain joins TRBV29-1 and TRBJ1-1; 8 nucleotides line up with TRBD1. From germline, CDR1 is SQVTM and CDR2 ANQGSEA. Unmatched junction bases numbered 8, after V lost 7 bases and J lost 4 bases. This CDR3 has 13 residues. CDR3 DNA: TGCAGCGCTAGACAGGGGAAAGGCACTGAAGCTTTCTTT. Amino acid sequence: CSARQGKGTEAFF.

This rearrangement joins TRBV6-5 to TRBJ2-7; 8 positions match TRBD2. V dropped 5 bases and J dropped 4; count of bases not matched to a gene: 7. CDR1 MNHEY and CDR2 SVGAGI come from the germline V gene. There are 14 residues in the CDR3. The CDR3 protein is CASSAFSGEYEQYF. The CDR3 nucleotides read TGTGCCAGCAGTGCCTTTAGCGGGGAATACGAGCAGTACTTC.